These T cell receptor beta chains were read from a single sample in a study of blood T cell repertoires in COVID-19. Assay: immunoSEQ multiplex PCR; the TCRdb copy retains only in-frame clones and omits some. The sample includes roughly 410,000 clones, roughly 90% of them seen just once. Sequencing input: peripheral blood. These receptors all stem from a man aged 35-49 years with acute or convalescent COVID-19. CDR3s include the opening cysteine and the closing phenylalanine or tryptophan. The D gene is left open where the match is weak. For some rows the clone size is stated as once, few or many, or as a class when expanded; others skip it.

d_call clone_size j_call v_call cdr3_aa cdr3_nt
TRBD1 NA TRBJ1-5 TRBV4-1 CASSLRDRGYQPQHF TGCGCCAGCAGCCTACGGGACAGGGGTTATCAGCCCCAGCATTTT
TRBD2 NA TRBJ2-3 TRBV3-1/TRBV3-2 CASSQEARGGTDTQYF TGTGCCAGCAGCCAAGAGGCCCGGGGGGGCACAGATACGCAGTATTTT
NA few TRBJ2-1 TRBV5-1 CASSLEDRDNEQFF TGCGCCAGCAGCTTGGAGGACAGAGACAATGAGCAGTTCTTC
TRBD1 NA TRBJ1-5 TRBV2 CASTLGTGNQPQHF TGTGCCAGCACCTTGGGGACAGGGAATCAGCCCCAGCATTTT
NA NA TRBJ1-2 TRBV3-1/TRBV3-2 CASSLTEGLRFGYTF TGTGCCAGCAGCCTAACCGAGGGACTTAGATTTGGCTACACCTTC
NA NA TRBJ2-1 TRBV5-6 CASSLGRAGEFF TGTGCCAGCAGCTTGGGTAGGGCAGGGGAGTTCTTC
TRBD2 NA TRBJ2-7 TRBV5-5 CASSLTGTSGRRTYEQYF TGTGCCAGCAGCTTAACCGGGACTAGCGGGAGGAGAACCTACGAGCAGTACTTC
NA NA TRBJ1-6 TRBV18 CASSPEGDNSPLHF TGTGCCAGCTCACCAGAGGGAGATAATTCACCCCTCCACTTT
NA NA TRBJ2-7 TRBV28 CASAFSGYEQYF TGTGCCAGCGCGTTCAGCGGCTACGAGCAGTACTTC
NA NA TRBJ1-4 TRBV7-9 CASSPRARYEKLFF TGTGCCAGCAGCCCCCGTGCGCGATATGAAAAACTGTTTTTT